This T cell receptor (beta chain) originates from a study of Ad26.COV2.S vaccination and SARS-CoV-2 variants (dated by TCRdb to the early 2020s). As for the study more broadly: Donors in the vaccine arm were drawn from COV1001, a phase I-IIa trial of Ad26.COV2.S in healthy adults that was multicentre, randomized, double-blind and placebo-controlled. TCRbeta repertoire sequencing served as the tool for gauging how specific and how broad the SARS-CoV-2-reactive T cell receptors were following Ad26.COV2.S vaccination. The TCR-sequenced set comprised roughly 30 samples: some 19 Ad26.COV2.S vaccine recipients, 5 placebo recipients and 8 SARS-CoV-2 convalescent individuals. Dosing of Ad26.COV2.S was intramuscular, at either 5x10^10 or 1x10^11 viral particles, delivered as one shot or as two shots spaced 56 days apart. Investigators remained blinded to trial group allocation during experiments and outcome assessment. Trial participants were randomized into five groups of five: low-dose or high-dose Ad26.COV2.S given once or twice, or placebo on both occasions. Paper-wide results and their limitations: The authors noted that total T cell responses may have been underestimated by the TCR breadth and depth analyses. Substantial breadth of spike-specific CD8+ and CD4+ T cell responses was reported after vaccination. Vaccine and placebo recipients had similar non-spike TCR breadth, a finding consistent with the vaccine containing only spike. The study lacked the statistical power to compare responses across vaccine doses or regimens. Higher spike-specific TCR breadth was observed in Ad26.COV2.S recipients than in placebo recipients (P = 0.0014).

In the paper's terms, the treatment or condition label means: around 19 received Ad26.COV2.S at low or high dose, single or two shots; a few received placebo; per-sample allocation not given. Repertoires of vaccine and placebo recipients were sequenced from samples collected on day 63 after the first injection. In Cohort 1b, about two dozen adults aged 18-55 years were enrolled at a single site in Boston, USA, between 29 July and 7 August 2020. Ad26.COV2.S was a replication-incompetent adenovirus type 26 vector expressing a prefusion-stabilized SARS-CoV-2 spike protein from the original Wuhan strain. The immunoSEQ Assay was the method used to sequence TCRbeta CDR3 regions. After extraction, genomic DNA underwent amplification by bias-controlled multiplex PCR, followed by high-throughput sequencing. In the paper's pipeline: To quantify the absolute abundance of every unique TCRbeta CDR3 region, sequences were collapsed and filtered. T cell fraction was estimated by normalizing TCRbeta template counts to usable DNA, with usable DNA measured through amplification of reference genes found in all nucleated cells. Repertoire TCRs were annotated as SARS-CoV-2-specific by exact matching of V gene, CDR3 amino acid sequence and J gene to a known reactive TCR set. The reference SARS-CoV-2 TCR set was derived from MIRA and filtered for enrichment in COVID-19-positive ImmuneCODE repertoires, a step that removed public or cross-reactive TCRs. Using the MIRA antigens, annotated TCRs were further analysed by specific ORF or by position within an ORF. Breadth was defined as the number of annotated unique rearrangements divided by the total number of unique productive rearrangements, and depth was defined as the summed frequency of the annotated unique rearrangements. Two-sided Wilcoxon rank-sum tests were used to compare TCR breadth between groups. The clones in this table, taken by TCRdb from immuneACCESS, are in-frame only. Not every clone is retained; where verified, under half of the shortfall comes from an unresolved V gene, and the cause of the rest is unknown. V and J calls and clone size follow that table, whereas D and trimming were derived from the DNA. Within this sample are around 300,000 clones, with 65% to 90% of them counted one time only. Around a tenth of the sample is in the top ten clones.

The trim is 7 bases for V and 0 bases for J, with a gap of 15 bases between the germline ends. The CDR3, cysteine through phenylalanine, is 15 amino acids long. The CDR3 DNA has 45 bases and is translated from base 1. Per the germline V gene (reference sequence), MNHEY is the CDR1 and SMNVEV is the CDR2. Note on this clone: Its antigen is currently not known. Base qualities are not recorded, but no much larger clone differs from it by a single base.

This receptor was identified in a person between 18 and 65 years old who received the Ad26.COV2.S COVID-19 vaccine or a placebo. The rearrangement combines TRBV27 with TRBJ1-1; TRBD1 is possibly the D segment (5 matching bases). The specimen was peripheral blood, collected in a trial of Ad26.COV2.S vaccine versus placebo. The CDR3 sequence is CASIPGTLLNTEAFF. The DNA sequence is as follows: TGTGCCAGCATACCCGGGACCCTGTTGAACACTGAAGCTTTCTTT.